The 16 T cell receptor beta chains given below trace back to one sample, sequenced in a study of T-cell reconstitution after alpha-beta-depleted transplantation in children. Unique molecular identifiers featured in how the TCRbeta library was prepared. TCRdb analysed the PCR reads with MiXCR anew, one entry per CDR3 protein. The top ten hold around 8.2% of the sample, which has 90,000 to 130,000 distinct CDR3 sequences, about 9.3% seen once. The material was PBMCs from the stem cell graft donor, obtained from the stem cell graft. The receptors come from a human donor who donated a stem cell graft to a child with acute lymphoblastic leukemia.

This clonotype has a count of ten or more. This sequence joins TRBV7-8 and TRBJ1-4; 7 bases line up with TRBD1. This CDR3 region has 14 residues. Trimming cost V 4 bases and J 8 bases; bases outside gene matches: 7. Germline V gene data show CDR1 as SGHVS and CDR2 as FQNEAQ. In nucleotides, the CDR3 is TGTGCCAGCAGCTCCGCGGGGACAGCGGAAAAACTGTTTTTT. It yields the protein CASSSAGTAEKLFF.

For this clonotype: A much larger clone lies one base from this, so it may be a read error. The CDR3 DNA sequence: TGTGCCGCCCGGGACTTGAAATCCTACGAGCAGTACTTC. This encodes CAARDLKSYEQYF. The V gene is TRBV6-2 or TRBV6-3, the J gene TRBJ2-7, with a possible D match to TRBD2 (6 bases). Germline CDR1 and CDR2: MNHEY and SVGEGT. V gave up 11 bases and J gave up 1 base, with 15 bases separating them. This CDR3 comprises 13 residues.

The genes are TRBV5-1 and TRBJ2-2, with 11 bases aligning to TRBD1. This CDR3 is built from 15 residues. V lost 9 bases to trimming and J lost 6 bases; unmatched junction nucleotides: 10. Germline-derived CDR1 and CDR2 are SGHRS and YFSETQ. CDR3 DNA sequence: TGCGCCACCTCCGGACAGGGGGCTCTCCCCGGGGAGCTGTTTTTT. Its protein product is CATSGQGALPGELFF.

The sample holds many counts of this clonotype. The rearrangement joins TRBV20-1 to TRBJ2-7; 7 bases match TRBD1. This CDR3 is built from 14 residues. Per the germline V gene, CDR1 is DFQATT and CDR2 is SNEGSKA (reference sequence). After removal of 2 bases from V and 3 bases from J, the junction contained 7 bases not matched to a gene. This CDR3 reads CSARSGQARYEQYF. CDR3 nucleotides: TGCAGTGCTAGATCCGGACAGGCCCGCTACGAGCAGTACTTC.

This clonotype was detected many times. In DNA form, the CDR3 reads TGTGCCAGCAGCTCGAGAGGACTAGCGGGGAGCACAGATACGCAGTATTTT. Its translation is CASSSRGLAGSTDTQYF. The chain has TRBV7-2 and TRBJ2-3; 12 positions agree with TRBD2. Unmatched junction bases numbered 5, after V lost 4 bases and J lost 0 bases. CDR1 is SGHTA, CDR2 FQGNSA, per germline. The CDR3 runs 17 residues.

This clonotype was observed many times. This sequence joins TRBV7-2 and TRBJ1-6; no clear D gene. This CDR3 comprises 13 residues. Trimming stripped 3 bases from V and 7 bases from J, with 7 bases between. Germline V gene sequence: CDR1 SGHTA, CDR2 FQGNSA. CDR3 nucleotides: TGTGCCAGCAGCTTGGAACAGAATTCACCCCTCCACTTT. Amino acids: CASSLEQNSPLHF. Complete variable domain (other parts from reference TRBV7-2 and TRBJ1-6): GAGVSQSPSNKVTEKGKDVELRCDPISGHTALYWYRQSLGQGLEFLIYFQGNSAPDKSGLPSDRFSAERTGGSVSTLTIQRTQQEDSAVYLCASSLEQNSPLHFGNGTRLTVT.

Ten or more counts support this clonotype. The rearrangement joins TRBV20-1 to TRBJ2-1, with unresolved D. The CDR3 has 10 amino acids. The V and J ends lost 0 bases and 10 bases respectively, with 4 bases between them. Germline values: CDR1 DFQATT, CDR2 SNEGSKA (reference sequence). CDR3 amino acids: CSARETEQFF. CDR3 coding DNA: TGCAGTGCTAGAGAGACGGAGCAGTTCTTC.

This clonotype was found many times. The chain recombines TRBV20-1 with TRBJ2-7; 8 bases are shared with TRBD2. Trimming took 5 bases from V and 3 from J; bases not matched to a gene: 6. The germline V gene encodes CDR1 DFQATT and CDR2 SNEGSKA (reference sequence). The CDR3 sequence is 13 residues long. CDR3 sequence: CSAAGTRVYEQYF. CDR3 DNA: TGCAGTGCTGCCGGGACTAGGGTCTACGAGCAGTACTTC.

This clonotype was recorded many times. This chain joins TRBV4-1 and TRBJ1-5; weak D call: TRBD1 (5 bases). The V end lost 2 bases, the J end lost 7 bases, and 15 bases lay between the germline ends. This CDR3 has 15 residues. The V gene's germline CDR1 is MGHRA and CDR2 YSYEKL. Here the CDR3 DNA reads TGCGCCAGCAGCCAACCCGCGGGGCGCCCACAGCCCCAGCATTTT. As protein: CASSQPAGRPQPQHF.

This clonotype was seen repeatedly, ten times or more. The chain has TRBV5-1 and TRBJ2-7; 7 bases are shared with TRBD1. The CDR3 is 15 residues long. V was clipped by 1 base and J by 0 bases; unmatched bases: 4. The V gene's germline CDR1 is SGHRS and CDR2 YFSETQ. DNA for the CDR3: TGCGCCAGCAGCTTGACAGGGGCGGGCTCCTACGAGCAGTACTTC. This codes for CASSLTGAGSYEQYF. Based on the CDR3 plus reference TRBV5-1 and TRBJ2-7, the full variable domain is KAGVTQTPRYLIKTRGQQVTLSCSPISGHRSVSWYQQTPGQGLQFLFEYFSETQRNKGNFPGRFSGRQFSNSRSEMNVSTLELGDSALYLCASSLTGAGSYEQYFGPGTRLTVT.

This clonotype was seen many times. The chain uses TRBV27 and TRBJ2-3; TRBD1 agrees at 7 bases. V shed 5 bases, J shed 1 base, and the junction held 0 bases outside the gene matches. Looked up from germline, CDR1 is MNHEY and CDR2 is SMNVEV (reference sequence). The CDR3 covers 13 residues. The CDR3 loop is CASSGQGTDTQYF. DNA for the CDR3: TGTGCCAGCAGTGGACAGGGCACAGATACGCAGTATTTT.

This clonotype came up many times. The chain links TRBV20-1 to TRBJ1-5; 7 bases map to TRBD1. CDR1 and CDR2 (germline): DFQATT, SNEGSKA (reference sequence). J gave up 0 bases and V 2 bases, and 7 bases lay outside the gene matches. This CDR3 contains 16 residues. CDR3 DNA: TGCAGTGCTAGACCAAGGGGACAGTATAGCAATCAGCCCCAGCATTTT. Translating gives CSARPRGQYSNQPQHF.

This clonotype was picked up many times. This sequence joins TRBV7-6 and TRBJ2-1; 11 nucleotides align to TRBD2. Germline V CDR1 and CDR2: SGHVS, FNYEAQ. The V and J ends lost 5 bases and 3 bases, in that order; junction bases with no gene match: 3. There are 15 residues in the CDR3. This chain's CDR3 is CASSRGTSGYNEQFF. The CDR3, as DNA: TGTGCCAGCAGCCGCGGGACTAGCGGCTACAATGAGCAGTTCTTC.

This clonotype was observed many times. The rearrangement joins TRBV11-3 to TRBJ2-3; 8 bases match TRBD1. CDR3 size: 14 residues. The germline gives CDR1 SGHNT, CDR2 YENEEA. V lost 2 bases to trimming and J lost 3 bases; unmatched junction nucleotides: 1. CDR3 sequence reads: CASSLRTGTDTQYF. CDR3 nucleotides: TGTGCCAGCAGCTTAAGGACAGGGACAGATACGCAGTATTTT.

This clonotype was seen more than once but under ten times. V usage is TRBV7-9 and J usage is TRBJ1-6, with 8 bases that match TRBD1. The CDR3 runs to 13 residues. J lost 14 bases, V lost 4 bases, and 7 bases had no gene match. Germline values: CDR1 SEHNR, CDR2 FQNEAQ (reference sequence). CDR3 in DNA: TGTGCCAGCAGCTCGGGACAGGCCGGCTCCCTCCACTTT. Its translation: CASSSGQAGSLHF.

At least ten counts were recorded for this clonotype. CDR3 bases: TGCAGTGGGGGGACATCAATGAACACTGAAGCTTTCTTT. Translating it yields CSGGTSMNTEAFF. J is TRBJ1-1 and V is TRBV20-1; D possibly corresponds to TRBD1 (6 bases). Trimming pared 7 bases from V and 0 bases from J, leaving 12 bases between. The germline CDR1 and CDR2 sequences are DFQATT and SNEGSKA (reference sequence). The CDR3 totals 13 residues.